Below are 17 T cell receptor beta chains sequenced from a single sample in a study of T-cell memory formation after mild COVID-19 (dated by TCRdb to about 2021). The library relied on 5' RACE. Sequencing was performed on an Illumina NovaSeq 6000. In-frame beta chains were kept once TCRdb had trimmed the public reads at Q25 with fastp and called clones with MiXCR. Rows matching on CDR3 protein sequence are summarized as one entry with the most common DNA and genes. Within this sample are over 350,000 distinct CDR3 sequences, with 20% to 25% of them counted one time only. The biggest ten clones account for around 9% of the sample. Sequenced input: PBMCs or a T cell subset sorted from them (not recorded which). The receptors shown here come from an adult woman who had mild COVID-19 (a few samples of this study predate the infection). The sample titles of this study are shuffled in the database, so cell type and time point are left out; the donor was told from shared clones.

The chain joins TRBV12-3 or TRBV12-4 to TRBJ2-1, with 14 bases identical to TRBD2. J lost 10 bases, V lost 5 bases, and 4 bases had no gene match. This CDR3 spans 14 amino acids. Written as DNA, the CDR3 is TGTGCCAGCAGTCCAGGGACTAGCGGGAGCGAGCAGTTCTTC. This encodes CASSPGTSGSEQFF.

This chain uses TRBV4-2 with TRBJ1-1, with D maybe TRBD1 (6 bases). There are 15 residues in the CDR3. Trimming removed 2 bases from V and 3 bases from J, with 13 bases in between. Germline CDR1 reads LGHNA; CDR2 reads YNFKEQ. The CDR3 DNA follows: TGTGCCAGCAGCCAAAGGGGTGGGGGCGACACTGAAGCTTTCTTT. Translating it yields CASSQRGGGDTEAFF.

The rearrangement uses TRBV29-1 and TRBJ1-1; possible D gene TRBD1, 5 bases. The germline gives CDR1 SQVTM, CDR2 ANQGSEA. V lost 0 bases and J lost 4, with 15 bases in between. The CDR3 is 15 amino acids. The CDR3 DNA reads as TGCAGCGTTGAAGAAGGACACTACCCGGGCACTGAAGCTTTCTTT. As protein: CSVEEGHYPGTEAFF.

The V and J genes are TRBV5-1 and TRBJ1-1; D may be TRBD1 (6 bases). This CDR3 spans 15 amino acids. Trimming left V 4 bases short and J 5 bases short, with 18 bases between. Germline values: CDR1 SGHRS, CDR2 YFSETQ. The CDR3 nucleotides are TGCGCCAGCAGCGCCGGACAGATGGGACGGACTGAAGCTTTCTTT. Translating gives CASSAGQMGRTEAFF.

The chain has TRBV7-8 and TRBJ2-1; weak D call: TRBD2 (5 bases). V shed 0 bases and J shed 5 bases, with 11 bases lying between them. This CDR3 has 15 amino acids. Germline lookup yields CDR1 SGHVS and CDR2 FQNEAQ. DNA for the CDR3: TGTGCCAGCAGCTTAGCGGGAGAGAATGACAATGAGCAGTTCTTC. This encodes CASSLAGENDNEQFF.

Here the CDR3 reads CSAVGLLGSGYHNEQFF. The CDR3 DNA sequence: TGCAGCGCTGTAGGCCTGCTGGGAAGCGGGTACCACAATGAGCAGTTCTTC. V usage is TRBV29-1 and J usage is TRBJ2-1; weak D call: TRBD2 (6 bases). Germline V gene lookup returns CDR1 SQVTM and CDR2 ANQGSEA. Between the trimmed V and J ends, which lost 7 bases and 5 bases, there was a span of 27 bases. CDR3 length equals 17 residues.

This chain connects TRBV7-9 to TRBJ2-1; TRBD2 aligns across 7 bases. CDR3 length equals 15 residues. Germline lookup yields CDR1 SEHNR and CDR2 FQNEAQ (reference sequence). Germline trimming cut 5 bases from V and 5 bases from J; bases unmatched to any gene: 9. The CDR3 DNA reads as TGTGCCAGCAGCCGAATAGGACTAGGTGACAATGAGCAGTTCTTC. Protein product: CASSRIGLGDNEQFF.

This clonotype was seen just once. This sequence joins TRBV3-1 and TRBJ2-1, with TRBD2 matching over 12 bases. Trimming at V came to 4 bases and at J to 9 bases, leaving 4 bases not matched to a gene. The germline CDR1 and CDR2 sequences are LGHDT and YNNKEL (reference sequence). The CDR3 sequence is 14 residues long. The CDR3 here is CASSPTSGRTEQFF. CDR3 coding DNA: TGTGCCAGCAGCCCGACTAGCGGGAGAACTGAGCAGTTCTTC.

The chain joins TRBV4-3 to TRBJ2-3, with TRBD2 as a possible D gene (5 bases). V lost 4 bases and J lost 4, with 15 bases in between. This CDR3 contains 15 residues. Per germline, CDR1 LGHNA and CDR2 YSLEER. CDR3 protein: CASSLNPDSPDTQYF. As DNA, the CDR3 is TGCGCCAGCAGCCTAAACCCGGACTCGCCAGATACGCAGTATTTT.

The table lists this clonotype with a few counts. The chain carries TRBV21-1 and TRBJ2-7; the D call TRBD1 from the table was never checked on the DNA. TRBV21-1 is designated a pseudogene. The CDR3 consists of 17 residues. The CDR3: CASSDSSIRDPSYEQYF. The CDR3 DNA follows: TGTGCCAGCAGCGACTCCAGTATCCGGGACCCGAGCTACGAGCAGTACTTC.

This clonotype was counted ten times or more. The chain uses TRBV12-3 or TRBV12-4 and TRBJ2-7; maybe TRBD2 (5 bases). The CDR3 is 15 residues long. V lost 3 bases, J lost 0 bases, and 12 bases lay in between. CDR3 residues: CASSFVGGLSYEQYF. The DNA of the CDR3 is TGTGCCAGCAGTTTTGTCGGCGGGCTCTCCTACGAGCAGTACTTC.

This clonotype was seen a handful of times. The chain uses TRBV5-6 and TRBJ2-7, with 10 nucleotides matching TRBD1. The CDR3 is 14 residues long. CDR1 and CDR2 (germline): SGHDT, YYEEEE. V was clipped by 4 bases and J by 3 bases; unmatched bases: 4. The CDR3 sequence: CASSAGQGNYEQYF. Here the CDR3 DNA reads TGTGCCAGCAGCGCGGGACAGGGGAACTACGAGCAGTACTTC.

This clonotype has a handful of counts. The chain uses TRBV7-2 and TRBJ2-1; 9 bases fit TRBD2. Germline V CDR1 and CDR2: SGHTA, FQGNSA. The CDR3 length is 14 residues. J lost 8 bases, V lost 3 bases, and 5 bases had no gene match. This CDR3 reads CASSFGLAQDEQFF. CDR3 in DNA: TGTGCCAGCAGCTTCGGACTAGCGCAGGATGAGCAGTTCTTC.

This clonotype was seen a few times. The genes are TRBV5-1 and TRBJ2-5; 8 positions match TRBD2. The V and J ends lost 1 base and 2 bases, in that order; junction bases with no gene match: 7. The germline V gene encodes CDR1 SGHRS and CDR2 YFSETQ. The CDR3 has 16 residues. CDR3 bases: TGCGCCAGCAGCTTGAACGGGGGGGCAGGTCAAGAGACCCAGTACTTC. It yields the protein CASSLNGGAGQETQYF.

The chain carries TRBV27 and TRBJ2-2, with D hard to call. CDR3 length: 14 amino acids. Germline V gene data show CDR1 as MNHEY and CDR2 as SMNVEV (reference sequence). Between the trimmed V and J ends, which lost 2 bases and 4 bases, there was a span of 8 bases. CDR3 nucleotides: TGTGCCAGCAGTTTAGACTCTTCCACCGGGGAGCTGTTTTTT. This encodes CASSLDSSTGELFF.

The chain has TRBV3-1 and TRBJ1-2, with D tentatively TRBD1 (6 bases). With 4 bases removed from V and 7 bases from J, the gap between germline ends came to 13 bases. Germline CDR1 and CDR2: LGHDT and YNNKEL (reference sequence). The CDR3 runs to 13 residues. For the CDR3, the DNA is TGTGCCAGCAGCCCTGATAGGGGGGGTGGCTACACCTTC. It is translated as CASSPDRGGGYTF.

This clonotype showed up many times. The chain couples TRBV2 to TRBJ1-5, with 9 positions matching TRBD1. This CDR3 is built from 13 residues. V gave up 4 bases and J gave up 7 bases; unmatched junction bases: 2. Germline assignment: CDR1 SNHLY and CDR2 FYNNEI. DNA for the CDR3: TGTGCCAGCAGTGGACAGGGGGTCCAGCCCCAGCATTTT. Translation: CASSGQGVQPQHF. The variable domain in full, with the rest retrieved from reference TRBV2 and TRBJ1-5, is EPEVTQTPSHQVTQMGQEVILRCVPISNHLYFYWYRQILGQKVEFLVSFYNNEISEKSEIFDDQFSVERPDGSNFTLKIRSTKLEDSAMYFCASSGQGVQPQHFGDGTRLSIL.